The source of this T cell receptor beta chain is a study of cytomegalovirus exposure and HLA in healthy donors. Overall study findings and caveats: Accurate prediction of HLA-A and HLA-B alleles (for most subjects) was reportedly achieved from TCR beta sequences. There were several of the most significant clusters that appeared linked to common viral pathogens in a later analysis. As immune exposure information, only CMV serostatus was available. Segments of the TCR beta V type were, in most cases, productive about 87% or about 30% of the time in an earlier analysis.

PCR employed 60 Vbeta and 13 Jbeta primers. The repertoire was sequenced with immunoSEQ multiplex PCR; TCRdb's copy has only in-frame clones and lacks some. The sample contains 150,000 to 200,000 clones, approximately 79% of which appear only once. As concerns this clone: Its specificity is unknown. An end of the junction differs from the germline gene, which may be a read error.

The clonotype was recovered from a woman aged 40 to 50 in good health and CMV-seronegative. What was sequenced was PBMCs.

Written as DNA, the CDR3 is TGTTCCAGCAGCTTATCCGCGGTGGGACTAGGCGACAATGAGCAGTTCTTC. Its protein is CSSSLSAVGLGDNEQFF. This chain joins TRBV7-9 and TRBJ2-1; 8 bases match TRBD2. The CDR3 has 17 residues. CDR1 SEHNR and CDR2 FQNEAQ come from the germline V gene (reference sequence).